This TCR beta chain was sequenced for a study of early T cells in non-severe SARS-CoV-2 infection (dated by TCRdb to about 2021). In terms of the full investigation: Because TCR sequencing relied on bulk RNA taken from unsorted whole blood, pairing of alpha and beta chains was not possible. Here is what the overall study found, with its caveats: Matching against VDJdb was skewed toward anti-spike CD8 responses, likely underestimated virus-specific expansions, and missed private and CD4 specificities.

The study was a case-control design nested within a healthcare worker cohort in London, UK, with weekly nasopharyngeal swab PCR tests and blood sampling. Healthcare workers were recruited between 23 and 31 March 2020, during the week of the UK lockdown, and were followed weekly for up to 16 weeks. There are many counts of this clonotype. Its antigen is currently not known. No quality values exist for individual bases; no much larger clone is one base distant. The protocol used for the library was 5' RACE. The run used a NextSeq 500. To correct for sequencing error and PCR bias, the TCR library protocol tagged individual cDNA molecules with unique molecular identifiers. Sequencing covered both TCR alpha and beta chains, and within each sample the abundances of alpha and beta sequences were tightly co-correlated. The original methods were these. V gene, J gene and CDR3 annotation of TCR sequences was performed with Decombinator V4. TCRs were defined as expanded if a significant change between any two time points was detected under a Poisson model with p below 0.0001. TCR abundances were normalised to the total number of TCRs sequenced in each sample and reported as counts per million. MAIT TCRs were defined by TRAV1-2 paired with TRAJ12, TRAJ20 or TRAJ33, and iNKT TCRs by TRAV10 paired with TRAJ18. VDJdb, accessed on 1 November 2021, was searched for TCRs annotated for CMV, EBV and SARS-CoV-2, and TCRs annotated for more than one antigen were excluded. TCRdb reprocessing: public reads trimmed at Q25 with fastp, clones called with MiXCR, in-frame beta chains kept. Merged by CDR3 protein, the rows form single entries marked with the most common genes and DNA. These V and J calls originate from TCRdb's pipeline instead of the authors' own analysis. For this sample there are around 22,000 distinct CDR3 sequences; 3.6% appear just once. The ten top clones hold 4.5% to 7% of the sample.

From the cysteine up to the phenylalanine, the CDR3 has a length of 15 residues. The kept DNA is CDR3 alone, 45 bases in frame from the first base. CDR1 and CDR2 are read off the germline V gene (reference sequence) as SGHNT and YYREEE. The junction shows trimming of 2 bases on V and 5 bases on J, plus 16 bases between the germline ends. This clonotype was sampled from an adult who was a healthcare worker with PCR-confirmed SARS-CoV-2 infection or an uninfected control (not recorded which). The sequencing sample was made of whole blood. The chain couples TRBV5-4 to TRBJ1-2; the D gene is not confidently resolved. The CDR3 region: CASSFTGRKLYGYTF. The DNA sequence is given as TGTGCCAGCAGCTTTACTGGACGGAAACTTTATGGCTACACCTTC. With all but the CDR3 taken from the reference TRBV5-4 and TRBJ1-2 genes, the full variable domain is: ETGVTQSPTHLIKTRGQQVTLRCSSQSGHNTVSWYQQALGQGPQFIFQYYREEENGRGNFPPRFSGLQFPNYSSELNVNALELDDSALYLCASSFTGRKLYGYTFGSGTRLTVV.